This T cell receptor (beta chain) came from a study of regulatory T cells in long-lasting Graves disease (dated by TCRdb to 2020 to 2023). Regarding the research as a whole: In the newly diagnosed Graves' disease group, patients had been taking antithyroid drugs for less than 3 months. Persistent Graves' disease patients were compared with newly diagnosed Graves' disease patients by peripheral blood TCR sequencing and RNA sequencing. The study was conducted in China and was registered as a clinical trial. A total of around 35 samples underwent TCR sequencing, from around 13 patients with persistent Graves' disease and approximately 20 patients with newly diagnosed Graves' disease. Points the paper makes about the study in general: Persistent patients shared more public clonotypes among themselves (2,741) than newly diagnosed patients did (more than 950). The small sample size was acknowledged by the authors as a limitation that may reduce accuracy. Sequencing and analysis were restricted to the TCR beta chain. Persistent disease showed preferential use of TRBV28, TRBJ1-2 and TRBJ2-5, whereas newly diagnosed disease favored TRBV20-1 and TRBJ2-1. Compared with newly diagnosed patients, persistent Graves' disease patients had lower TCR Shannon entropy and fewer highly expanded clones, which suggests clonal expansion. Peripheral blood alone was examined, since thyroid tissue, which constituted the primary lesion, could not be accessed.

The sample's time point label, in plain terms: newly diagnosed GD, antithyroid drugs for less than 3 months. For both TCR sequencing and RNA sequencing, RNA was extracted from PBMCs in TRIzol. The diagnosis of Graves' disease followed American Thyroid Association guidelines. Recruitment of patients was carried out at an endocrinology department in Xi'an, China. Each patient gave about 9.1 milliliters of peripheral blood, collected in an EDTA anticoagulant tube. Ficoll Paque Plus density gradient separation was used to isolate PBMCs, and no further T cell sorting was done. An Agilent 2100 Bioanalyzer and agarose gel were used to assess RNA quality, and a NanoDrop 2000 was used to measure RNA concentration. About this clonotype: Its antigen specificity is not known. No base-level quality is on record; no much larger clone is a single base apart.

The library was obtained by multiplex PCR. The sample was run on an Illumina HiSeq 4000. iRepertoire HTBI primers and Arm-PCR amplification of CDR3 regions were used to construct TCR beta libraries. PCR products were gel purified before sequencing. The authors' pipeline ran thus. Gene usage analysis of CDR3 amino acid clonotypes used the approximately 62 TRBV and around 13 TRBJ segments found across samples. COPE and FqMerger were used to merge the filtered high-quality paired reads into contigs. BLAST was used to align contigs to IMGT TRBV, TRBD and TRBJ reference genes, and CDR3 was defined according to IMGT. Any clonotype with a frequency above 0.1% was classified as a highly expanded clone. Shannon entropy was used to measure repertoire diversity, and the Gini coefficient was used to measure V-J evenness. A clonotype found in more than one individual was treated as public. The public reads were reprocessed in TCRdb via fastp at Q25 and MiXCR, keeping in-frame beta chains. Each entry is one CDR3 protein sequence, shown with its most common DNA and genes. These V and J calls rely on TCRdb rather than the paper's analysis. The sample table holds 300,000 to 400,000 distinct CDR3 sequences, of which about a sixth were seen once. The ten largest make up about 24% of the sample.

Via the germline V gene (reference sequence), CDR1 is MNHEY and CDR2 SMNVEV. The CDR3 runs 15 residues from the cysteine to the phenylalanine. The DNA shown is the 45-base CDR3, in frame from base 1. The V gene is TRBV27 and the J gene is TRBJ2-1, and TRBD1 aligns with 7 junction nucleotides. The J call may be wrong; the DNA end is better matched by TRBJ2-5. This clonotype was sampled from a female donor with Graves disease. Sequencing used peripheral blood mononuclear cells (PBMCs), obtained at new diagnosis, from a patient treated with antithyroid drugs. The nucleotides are TGTGCCAGCAGTTCACCGACAGGGAACCAAGAGACCCAGTACTTC. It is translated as CASSSPTGNQETQYF.